The clone carrying this T cell receptor beta chain appeared many times. The antigen remains undetermined. This entry belongs to a study of T cell repertoires in cytomegalovirus infection. Study overall: CMV infection together with matching HLA type was indicated by public TCR beta signatures.

Study conclusions and caveats: Across the ex vivo response, the dominant clonotypes were HLA-C-restricted CMV-specific TCR beta clonotypes.

This CDR3 region has 17 residues. V gave up 7 bases and J gave up 0 bases; unmatched junction bases: 12. Germline V gives CDR1 SGHVS, CDR2 FQNEAQ. TCRdb processed the reads anew with MiXCR; each CDR3 protein has one entry. The table records some 940,000 distinct CDR3 sequences, 25% to 40% of them present only once. Specimen: cultured CD8+ T cells from PBMCs, collected from culture after CMV antigen stimulation. The receptor was derived from a human donor in good health (CMV status not recorded). Some clones in this sample may be carry-over from other donors' samples. The chain employs TRBV7-8 and TRBJ1-3, with 7 bases identical to TRBD1. The chain's CDR3 is CASTLGDSATSGNTIYF. The CDR3 DNA sequence: TGTGCCAGCACCCTTGGGGACAGTGCCACCTCTGGAAACACCATATATTTT.